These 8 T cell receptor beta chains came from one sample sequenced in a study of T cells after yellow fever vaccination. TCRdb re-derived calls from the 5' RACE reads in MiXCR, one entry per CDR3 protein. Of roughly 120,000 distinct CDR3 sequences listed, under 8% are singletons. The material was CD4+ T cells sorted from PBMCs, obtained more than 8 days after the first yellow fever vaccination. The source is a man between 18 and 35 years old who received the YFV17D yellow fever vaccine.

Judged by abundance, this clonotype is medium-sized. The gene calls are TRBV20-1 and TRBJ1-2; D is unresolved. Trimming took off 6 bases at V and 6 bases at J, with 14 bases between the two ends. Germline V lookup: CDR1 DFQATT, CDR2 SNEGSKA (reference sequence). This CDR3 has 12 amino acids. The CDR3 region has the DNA TGCAGTGCAGCGAGTGATAAGGATGGCTACACCTTC. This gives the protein CSAASDKDGYTF.

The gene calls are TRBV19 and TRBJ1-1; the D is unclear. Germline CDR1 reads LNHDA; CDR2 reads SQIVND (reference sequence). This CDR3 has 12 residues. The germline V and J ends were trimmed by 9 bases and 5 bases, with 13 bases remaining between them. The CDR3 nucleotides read TGTGCCAGCCTTACTAGAGGGACTGAAGCTTTCTTT. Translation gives CASLTRGTEAFF.

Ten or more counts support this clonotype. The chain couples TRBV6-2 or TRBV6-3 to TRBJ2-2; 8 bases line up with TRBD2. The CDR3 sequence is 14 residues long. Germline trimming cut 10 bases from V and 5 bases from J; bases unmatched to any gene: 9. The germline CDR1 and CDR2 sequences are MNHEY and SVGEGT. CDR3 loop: CATALQRGTGELFF. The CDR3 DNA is TGTGCCACCGCCCTACAGCGGGGGACCGGGGAGCTGTTTTTT.

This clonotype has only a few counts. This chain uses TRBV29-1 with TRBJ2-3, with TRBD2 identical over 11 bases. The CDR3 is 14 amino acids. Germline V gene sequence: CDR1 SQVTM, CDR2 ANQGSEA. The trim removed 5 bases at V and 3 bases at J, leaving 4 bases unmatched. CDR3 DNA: TGCAGCGTTAAACTAGCGGGGGTAACAGATACGCAGTATTTT. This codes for CSVKLAGVTDTQYF.

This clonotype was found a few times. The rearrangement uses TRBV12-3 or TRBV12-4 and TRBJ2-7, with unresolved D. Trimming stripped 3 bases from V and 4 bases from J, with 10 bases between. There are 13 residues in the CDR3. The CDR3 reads CASSLWVWYEQYF. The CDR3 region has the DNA TGTGCCAGCAGTTTGTGGGTGTGGTACGAGCAGTACTTC.

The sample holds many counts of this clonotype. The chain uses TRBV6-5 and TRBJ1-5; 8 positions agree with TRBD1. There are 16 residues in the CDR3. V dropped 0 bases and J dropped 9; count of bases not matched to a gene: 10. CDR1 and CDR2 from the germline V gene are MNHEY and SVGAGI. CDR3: CASSYSRTGLKWPQHF. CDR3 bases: TGTGCCAGCAGTTACTCGAGGACAGGGCTTAAATGGCCCCAGCATTTT.

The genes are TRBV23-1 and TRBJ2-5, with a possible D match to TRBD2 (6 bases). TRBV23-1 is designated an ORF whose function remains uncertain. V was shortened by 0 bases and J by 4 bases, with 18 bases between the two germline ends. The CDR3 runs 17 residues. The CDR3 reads CASSQSWRDGPSETQYF. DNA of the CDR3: TGCGCCAGCAGTCAATCTTGGAGGGATGGCCCCTCAGAGACCCAGTACTTC.

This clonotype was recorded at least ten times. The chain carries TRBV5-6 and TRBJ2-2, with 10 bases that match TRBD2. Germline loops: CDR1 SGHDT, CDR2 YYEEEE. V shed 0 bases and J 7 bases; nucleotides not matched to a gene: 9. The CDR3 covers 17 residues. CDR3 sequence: CASSLVGERGGVGELFF. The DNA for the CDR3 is TGTGCCAGCAGCTTGGTTGGCGAGCGGGGGGGCGTCGGGGAGCTGTTTTTT.